Listed below are T cell receptor beta chains from one sample, sequenced in a study of cytomegalovirus exposure and HLA in healthy donors. Generated by immunoSEQ multiplex PCR, the TCRdb table keeps only in-frame clones and is missing some. The profile shows about 100,000 clones, 75% to 85% of them singletons. The material sequenced was PBMCs. The origin of the receptors is a woman aged 40 to 49 in good health and CMV-seronegative. Each CDR3 is given with its conserved first and last residue. The D gene is left open where the match is weak. Size is omitted from some rows. Given values are once, few, many or a class for expanded clones.

V: TRBV6-1
J: TRBJ1-2
D: NA
size: NA
CDR3: CASSWGQGDGYPF
DNA: TGTGCCAGCAGCTGGGGGCAGGGCGATGGCTACCCCTTC

V: TRBV14
J: TRBJ2-5
D: TRBD2
size: NA
CDR3: CASSQGDYPGETQYF
DNA: TGTGCCAGCAGCCAAGGGGACTACCCCGGGGAGACCCAGTACTTC

V: TRBV27
J: TRBJ1-6
D: TRBD1
size: NA
CDR3: CASSTGVNSPLHF
DNA: TGTGCCAGCAGCACAGGGGTGAATTCACCCCTCCACTTT

V: TRBV5-1
J: TRBJ2-7
D: TRBD1
size: few
CDR3: CASSLGDRGREEQYF
DNA: TGCGCCAGCAGCTTGGGGGACAGGGGGCGCGAAGAGCAGTACTTC

V: TRBV30
J: TRBJ1-6
D: NA
size: NA
CDR3: CAWSHRQGTNSPLHF
DNA: TGTGCCTGGAGCCACCGGCAGGGAACTAATTCACCCCTCCACTTT

V: TRBV6-5
J: TRBJ1-2
D: TRBD1
size: medium-sized
CDR3: CASSSQGVTYGYTF
DNA: TGTGCCAGCAGTTCTCAGGGGGTGACTTATGGCTACACCTTC

V: TRBV5-1
J: TRBJ2-2
D: TRBD1
size: NA
CDR3: CASSSLGQGFTGELFF
DNA: TGCGCCAGCAGCTCCCTCGGACAGGGCTTCACCGGGGAGCTGTTTTTT

V: TRBV4-1
J: TRBJ1-6
D: TRBD1
size: NA
CDR3: CASSQGRDRAYSPLHF
DNA: TGCGCCAGCAGCCAAGGACGGGACAGGGCGTATTCACCCCTCCACTTT

V: TRBV5-6
J: TRBJ2-1
D: NA
size: NA
CDR3: CASSFIAFGEQFF
DNA: TGTGCCAGCAGCTTTATAGCGTTCGGTGAGCAGTTCTTC

V: TRBV29-1
J: TRBJ1-2
D: NA
size: NA
CDR3: CSGRIGYGYTF
DNA: TGCAGCGGGAGGATTGGCTATGGCTACACCTTC

V: TRBV27
J: TRBJ2-3
D: TRBD2
size: NA
CDR3: CATRLAGTDTQYF
DNA: TGTGCCACCAGACTAGCGGGGACAGATACGCAGTATTTT

V: TRBV9
J: TRBJ2-7
D: TRBD1
size: NA
CDR3: CASSPGQGSSYEQYF
DNA: TGTGCCAGCAGCCCGGGACAGGGGAGCTCCTACGAGCAGTACTTC

V: TRBV5-6
J: TRBJ2-5
D: NA
size: NA
CDR3: CASSSGPREETQYF
DNA: TGTGCCAGCAGCTCCGGGCCGAGGGAGGAGACCCAGTACTTC

V: TRBV6-6
J: TRBJ2-7
D: NA
size: NA
CDR3: CASKDSPESYEQYF
DNA: TGTGCCAGCAAAGACAGCCCCGAATCCTACGAGCAGTACTTC

V: TRBV19
J: TRBJ1-1
D: TRBD1
size: NA
CDR3: CASSSYTGGTEAFF
DNA: TGTGCCAGTAGTTCTTATACAGGGGGCACTGAAGCTTTCTTT

V: TRBV28
J: TRBJ1-4
D: TRBD1
size: NA
CDR3: CASSPYEQGVGTNEKLFF
DNA: TGTGCCAGCAGTCCCTATGAGCAGGGGGTCGGAACTAATGAAAAACTGTTTTTT

V: TRBV6-6
J: TRBJ1-1
D: NA
size: NA
CDR3: CASRTGDYTEAFF
DNA: TGTGCCAGCAGAACCGGGGACTACACTGAAGCTTTCTTT

V: TRBV4-3
J: TRBJ1-5
D: TRBD1
size: NA
CDR3: CASSQGQGNQPQNF
DNA: TGCGCCAGCAGCCAGGGACAGGGAAATCAGCCCCAGAATTTT

V: TRBV10-3
J: TRBJ2-2
D: NA
size: once
CDR3: CAISSFLSGELFF
DNA: TGTGCCATCTCCTCCTTCCTCAGCGGGGAGCTGTTTTTT

V: TRBV2
J: TRBJ2-1
D: NA
size: once
CDR3: CASSERARGIYNEQFF
DNA: TGTGCCAGCAGTGAAAGGGCCAGGGGAATCTACAATGAGCAGTTCTTC

V: TRBV6-1
J: TRBJ2-5
D: TRBD2
size: NA
CDR3: CASRPGTSGGETQYF
DNA: TGTGCCAGCAGGCCCGGGACTAGCGGGGGAGAGACCCAGTACTTC

V: TRBV2
J: TRBJ1-2
D: NA
size: NA
CDR3: CASSARENYGYTF
DNA: TGTGCCAGCAGTGCCAGGGAAAACTATGGCTACACCTTC

V: TRBV5-4
J: TRBJ2-3
D: TRBD2
size: NA
CDR3: CASSTGLAGGTDTQYF
DNA: TGTGCCAGCAGCACCGGACTAGCGGGGGGCACAGATACGCAGTATTTT

V: TRBV2
J: TRBJ1-2
D: TRBD1
size: NA
CDR3: CASSARGRDGYTF
DNA: TGTGCCAGCAGTGCAAGGGGGCGAGATGGCTACACCTTC

V: TRBV10-3
J: TRBJ2-5
D: NA
size: NA
CDR3: CAISPGQGGEETQYF
DNA: TGTGCCATCTCCCCCGGACAGGGAGGGGAAGAGACCCAGTACTTC

V: TRBV7-9
J: TRBJ1-1
D: TRBD1
size: NA
CDR3: CASSQRQGQGTEAFF
DNA: TGTGCCAGCAGCCAACGTCAGGGACAGGGGACTGAAGCTTTCTTT

V: TRBV28
J: TRBJ2-5
D: TRBD2
size: once
CDR3: CASSLTRGQETQYF
DNA: TGTGCCAGCAGTTTAACGCGGGGGCAAGAGACCCAGTACTTC

V: TRBV29-1
J: TRBJ1-2
D: NA
size: NA
CDR3: CSGGTNYGYTF
DNA: TGCAGCGGGGGCACTAACTATGGCTACACCTTC

V: TRBV7-2
J: TRBJ1-1
D: NA
size: NA
CDR3: CASSSVGQLNTEAFF
DNA: TGTGCCAGCAGCTCAGTAGGACAGCTGAACACTGAAGCTTTCTTT

V: TRBV4-3
J: TRBJ1-1
D: NA
size: NA
CDR3: CASSQVGGGNTEAFF
DNA: TGCGCCAGCAGCCAAGTAGGGGGTGGTAACACTGAAGCTTTCTTT

V: TRBV4-2
J: TRBJ2-7
D: NA
size: NA
CDR3: CASSQEPSSYEQYF
DNA: TGTGCCAGCAGCCAAGAACCTAGCTCCTACGAGCAGTACTTC

V: TRBV5-4
J: TRBJ2-3
D: NA
size: NA
CDR3: CASSAITDTQYF
DNA: TGTGCCAGCAGCGCGATCACAGATACGCAGTATTTT

V: TRBV28
J: TRBJ2-2
D: NA
size: NA
CDR3: CASSLTGLVTGELFF
DNA: TGTGCCAGCAGTTTGACGGGACTTGTCACCGGGGAGCTGTTTTTT

V: TRBV4-3
J: TRBJ1-5
D: NA
size: NA
CDR3: CASSQSTGYNQPQHF
DNA: TGCGCCAGCAGCCAATCAACAGGGTACAATCAGCCCCAGCATTTT

V: TRBV11-2
J: TRBJ2-1
D: NA
size: once
CDR3: CASSLLTGTEQFF
DNA: TGTGCCAGCAGCCTACTGACAGGAACCGAGCAGTTCTTC

V: TRBV4-3
J: TRBJ2-4
D: TRBD2
size: NA
CDR3: CASSQDRLAGDTDSYIQYF
DNA: TGCGCCAGCAGCCAAGATAGGCTAGCGGGGGATACAGATTCTTACATTCAGTACTTC

V: TRBV6-1
J: TRBJ1-2
D: TRBD1
size: once
CDR3: CASSEGQGVPFYGYTF
DNA: TGTGCCAGCAGTGAGGGACAGGGGGTACCGTTCTATGGCTACACCTTC

V: TRBV6-1
J: TRBJ2-3
D: NA
size: NA
CDR3: CASVAVGTDTQYF
DNA: TGTGCCAGCGTTGCAGTGGGCACAGATACGCAGTATTTT

V: TRBV30
J: TRBJ1-6
D: NA
size: NA
CDR3: CAWTPASSYNSPLHF
DNA: TGTGCCTGGACCCCTGCCAGCTCCTATAATTCACCCCTCCACTTT

V: TRBV7-3
J: TRBJ1-1
D: NA
size: NA
CDR3: CASSLLGGNTEAFF
DNA: TGTGCCAGCAGCTTACTGGGGGGAAACACTGAAGCTTTCTTT

V: TRBV18
J: TRBJ1-2
D: NA
size: NA
CDR3: CASSPNSGPNYGYTF
DNA: TGTGCCAGCTCACCAAACTCAGGCCCTAACTATGGCTACACCTTC

V: TRBV19
J: TRBJ2-3
D: TRBD2
size: NA
CDR3: CASTPWGGSDTQYF
DNA: TGTGCCAGTACCCCATGGGGGGGTTCAGATACGCAGTATTTT

V: TRBV7-8
J: TRBJ1-4
D: TRBD1
size: once
CDR3: CASSSRGQGETNEKLFF
DNA: TGTGCCAGCAGCTCACGGGGACAGGGGGAGACTAATGAAAAACTGTTTTTT

V: TRBV4-1
J: TRBJ1-3
D: TRBD1
size: once
CDR3: CASSQDRGQGASSGNTIYF
DNA: TGCGCCAGCAGCCAAGATAGGGGACAGGGGGCATCCTCTGGAAACACCATATATTTT

V: TRBV28
J: TRBJ1-4
D: TRBD1
size: NA
CDR3: CASTRHGTGIYRNEKLFF
DNA: TGTGCCAGCACTCGACACGGGACAGGGATCTATAGGAATGAAAAACTGTTTTTT